This T cell receptor beta chain was identified in a study of shared clonotypes between healthy human individuals. In regard to this clone: Its antigen is as yet unknown.

A deep-level run was used for the assay. Each sorted subset replicate got 200 ng genomic DNA, tens of thousands of genomes. In the original analysis: Filtering differed for immunoSEQ, which gave only junction sequences without quality scores. Measured with immunoSEQ multiplex PCR; TCRdb has only the in-frame clones, and not every one. The V and J calls and clone size are taken from that table; D and trimming were inferred from the DNA. The data contain 190,000 or so clones, approximately 70% of them singletons. V gave up 4 bases and J gave up 13 bases, with 19 bases separating them. Germline V gives CDR1 SGHRS, CDR2 YFSETQ. This CDR3 contains 13 residues. Findings and caveats of the study: Only blood was sampled; tissue repertoires likely differ.

Sequencing was carried out using memory CD4+ T cells sorted from blood. Subset in this sample: CD45RA-negative fraction. The chain couples TRBV5-1 to TRBJ2-3; D gene uncertain. This sequence originates from a man aged 25 to 45 in good health. The CDR3 DNA sequence: TGCGCCAGCAGCGTCATTCCTAGTTCTTCTGAGTATTTT. It is translated as CASSVIPSSSEYF.